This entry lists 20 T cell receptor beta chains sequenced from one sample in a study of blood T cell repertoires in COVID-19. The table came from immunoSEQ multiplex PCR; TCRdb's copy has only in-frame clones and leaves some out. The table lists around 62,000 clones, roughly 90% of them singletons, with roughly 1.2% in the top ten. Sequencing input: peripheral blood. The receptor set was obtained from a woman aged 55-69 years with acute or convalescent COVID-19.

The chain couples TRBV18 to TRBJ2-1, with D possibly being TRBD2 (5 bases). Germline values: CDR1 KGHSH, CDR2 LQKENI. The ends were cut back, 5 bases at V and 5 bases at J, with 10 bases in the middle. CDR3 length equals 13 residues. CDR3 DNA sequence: TGTGCCAGCTCAGCCGGGATCGACAATGAGCAGTTCTTC. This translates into CASSAGIDNEQFF.

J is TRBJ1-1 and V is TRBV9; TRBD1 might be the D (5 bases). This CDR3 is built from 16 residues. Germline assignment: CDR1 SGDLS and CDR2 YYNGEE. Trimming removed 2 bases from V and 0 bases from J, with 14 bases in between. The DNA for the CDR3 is TGTGCCAGCAGCGTGGACCCCATGGGGCTGAACACTGAAGCTTTCTTT. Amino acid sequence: CASSVDPMGLNTEAFF.

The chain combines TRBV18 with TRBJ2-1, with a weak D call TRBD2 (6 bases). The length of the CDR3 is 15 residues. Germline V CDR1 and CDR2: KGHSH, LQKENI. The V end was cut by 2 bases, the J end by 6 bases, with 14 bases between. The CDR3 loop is CASSPSNGGGNEQFF. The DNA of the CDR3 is TGTGCCAGCTCACCAAGTAACGGGGGAGGCAATGAGCAGTTCTTC.

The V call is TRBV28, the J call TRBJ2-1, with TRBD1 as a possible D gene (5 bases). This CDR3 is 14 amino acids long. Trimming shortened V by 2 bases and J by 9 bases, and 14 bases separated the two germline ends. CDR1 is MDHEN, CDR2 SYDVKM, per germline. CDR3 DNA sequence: TGTGCCAGCAGTTTAGGGGCCGATAGGGGTGAGCAGTTCTTC. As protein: CASSLGADRGEQFF.

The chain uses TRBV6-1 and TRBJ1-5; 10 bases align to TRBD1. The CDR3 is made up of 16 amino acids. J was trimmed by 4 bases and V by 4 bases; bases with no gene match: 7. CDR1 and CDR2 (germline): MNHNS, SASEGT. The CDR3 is CASSGRDRGSNQPQHF. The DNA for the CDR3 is TGTGCCAGCAGTGGGAGGGACAGGGGAAGTAATCAGCCCCAGCATTTT.

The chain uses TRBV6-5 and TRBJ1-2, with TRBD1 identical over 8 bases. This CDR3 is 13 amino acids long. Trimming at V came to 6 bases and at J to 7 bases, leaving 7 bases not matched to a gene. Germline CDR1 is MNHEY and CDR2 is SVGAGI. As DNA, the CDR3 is TGTGCCAGCAGCGCCGGGACAGGCTTTGGCTACACCTTC. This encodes CASSAGTGFGYTF.

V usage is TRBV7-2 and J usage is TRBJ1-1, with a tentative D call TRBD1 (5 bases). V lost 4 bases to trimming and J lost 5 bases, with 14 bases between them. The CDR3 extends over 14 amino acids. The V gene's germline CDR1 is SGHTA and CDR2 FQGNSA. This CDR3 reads CASSWREGRTEAFF. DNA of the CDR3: TGTGCCAGCAGCTGGAGGGAGGGGAGAACTGAAGCTTTCTTT.

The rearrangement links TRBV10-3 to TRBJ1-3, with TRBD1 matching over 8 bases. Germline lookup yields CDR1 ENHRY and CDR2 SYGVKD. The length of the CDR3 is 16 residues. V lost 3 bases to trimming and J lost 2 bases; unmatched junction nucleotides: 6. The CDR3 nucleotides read TGTGCCATCAGTGACCCGACGGACAGGGCTGGAAACACCATATATTTT. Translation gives CAISDPTDRAGNTIYF.

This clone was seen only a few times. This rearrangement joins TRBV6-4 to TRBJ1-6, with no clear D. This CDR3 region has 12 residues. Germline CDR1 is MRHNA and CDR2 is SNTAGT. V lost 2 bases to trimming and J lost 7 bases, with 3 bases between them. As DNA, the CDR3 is TGTGCCAGCAGTGACCCGAATTCACCCCTCCACTTT. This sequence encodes CASSDPNSPLHF.

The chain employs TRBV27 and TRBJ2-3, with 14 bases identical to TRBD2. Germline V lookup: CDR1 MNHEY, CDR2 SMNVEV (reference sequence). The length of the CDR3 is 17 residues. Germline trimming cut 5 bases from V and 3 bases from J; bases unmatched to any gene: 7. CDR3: CASSMTSGGAWTDTQYF. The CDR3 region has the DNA TGTGCCAGCAGTATGACTAGCGGGGGGGCCTGGACAGATACGCAGTATTTT.

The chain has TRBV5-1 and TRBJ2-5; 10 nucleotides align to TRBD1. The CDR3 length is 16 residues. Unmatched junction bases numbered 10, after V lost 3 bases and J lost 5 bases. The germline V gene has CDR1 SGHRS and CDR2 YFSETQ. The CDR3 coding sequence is TGCGCCAGCAGCTCTGCCGACAGGGGGCTTAGTGAGACCCAGTACTTC. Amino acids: CASSSADRGLSETQYF.

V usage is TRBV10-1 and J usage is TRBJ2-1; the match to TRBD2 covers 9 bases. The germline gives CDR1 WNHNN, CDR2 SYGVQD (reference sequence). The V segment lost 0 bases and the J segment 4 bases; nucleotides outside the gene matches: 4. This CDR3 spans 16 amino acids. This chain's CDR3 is CASSESVAGVYNEQFF. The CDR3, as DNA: TGCGCCAGCAGTGAGTCGGTAGCGGGGGTATACAATGAGCAGTTCTTC.

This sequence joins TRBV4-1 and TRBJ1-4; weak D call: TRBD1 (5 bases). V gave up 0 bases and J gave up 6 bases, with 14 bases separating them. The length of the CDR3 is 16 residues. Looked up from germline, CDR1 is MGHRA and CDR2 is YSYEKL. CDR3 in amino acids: CASSQDHRQGDEKLFF. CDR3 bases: TGCGCCAGCAGCCAAGATCACAGGCAGGGCGATGAAAAACTGTTTTTT.

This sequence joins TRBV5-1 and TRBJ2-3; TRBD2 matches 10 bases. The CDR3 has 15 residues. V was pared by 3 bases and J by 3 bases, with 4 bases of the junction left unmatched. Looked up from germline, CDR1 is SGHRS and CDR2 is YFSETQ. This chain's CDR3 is CASSSGLAATDTQYF. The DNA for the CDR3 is TGCGCCAGCAGCTCTGGACTAGCGGCTACAGATACGCAGTATTTT.

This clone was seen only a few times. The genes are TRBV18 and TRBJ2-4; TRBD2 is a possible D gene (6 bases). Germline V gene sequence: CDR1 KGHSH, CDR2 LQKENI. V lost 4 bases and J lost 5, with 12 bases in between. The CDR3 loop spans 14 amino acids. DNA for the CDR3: TGTGCCAGCTCACGCGGAGGGTCCGAAAACATTCAGTACTTC. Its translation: CASSRGGSENIQYF. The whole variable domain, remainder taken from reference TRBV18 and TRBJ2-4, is NAGVMQNPRHLVRRRGQEARLRCSPMKGHSHVYWYRQLPEEGLKFMVYLQKENIIDESGMPKERFSAEFPKEGPSILRIQQVVRGDSAAYFCASSRGGSENIQYFGAGTRLSVL.

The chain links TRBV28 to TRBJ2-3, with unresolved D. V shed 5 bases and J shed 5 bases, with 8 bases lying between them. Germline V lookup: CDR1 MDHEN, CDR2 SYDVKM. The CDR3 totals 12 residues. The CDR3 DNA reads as TGTGCCAGCAGTCCCTTCTTAGATACGCAGTATTTT. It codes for CASSPFLDTQYF. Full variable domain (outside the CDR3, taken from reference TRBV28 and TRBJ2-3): DVKVTQSSRYLVKRTGEKVFLECVQDMDHENMFWYRQDPGLGLRLIYFSYDVKMKEKGDIPEGYSVSREKKERFSLILESASTNQTSMYLCASSPFLDTQYFGPGTRLTVL.

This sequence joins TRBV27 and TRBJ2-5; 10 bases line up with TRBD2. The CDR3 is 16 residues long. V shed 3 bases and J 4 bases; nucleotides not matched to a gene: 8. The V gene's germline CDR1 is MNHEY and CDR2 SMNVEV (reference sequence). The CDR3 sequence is CASSFLVAGGRETQYF. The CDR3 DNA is TGTGCCAGCAGTTTCCTAGTAGCGGGGGGCAGAGAGACCCAGTACTTC.

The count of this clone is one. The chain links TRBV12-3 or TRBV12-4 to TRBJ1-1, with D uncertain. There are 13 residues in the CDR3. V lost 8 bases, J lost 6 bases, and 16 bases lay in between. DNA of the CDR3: TGTGCCAGCCGGGGAGCCCGATTCGCTGAAGCTTTCTTT. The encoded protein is CASRGARFAEAFF.

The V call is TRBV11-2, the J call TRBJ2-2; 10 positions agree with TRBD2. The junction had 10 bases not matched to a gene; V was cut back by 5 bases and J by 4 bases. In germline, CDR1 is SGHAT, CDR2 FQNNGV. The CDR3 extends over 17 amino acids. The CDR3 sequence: CASSAHLAGATTGELFF. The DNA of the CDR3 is TGTGCCAGCAGCGCGCATCTAGCGGGAGCGACCACCGGGGAGCTGTTTTTT.

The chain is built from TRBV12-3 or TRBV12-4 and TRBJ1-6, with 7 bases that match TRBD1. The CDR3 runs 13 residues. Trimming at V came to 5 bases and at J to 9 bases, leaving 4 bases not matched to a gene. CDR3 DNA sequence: TGTGCCAGCAGTCGACAGGGTGCTTCACCCCTCCACTTT. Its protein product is CASSRQGASPLHF.